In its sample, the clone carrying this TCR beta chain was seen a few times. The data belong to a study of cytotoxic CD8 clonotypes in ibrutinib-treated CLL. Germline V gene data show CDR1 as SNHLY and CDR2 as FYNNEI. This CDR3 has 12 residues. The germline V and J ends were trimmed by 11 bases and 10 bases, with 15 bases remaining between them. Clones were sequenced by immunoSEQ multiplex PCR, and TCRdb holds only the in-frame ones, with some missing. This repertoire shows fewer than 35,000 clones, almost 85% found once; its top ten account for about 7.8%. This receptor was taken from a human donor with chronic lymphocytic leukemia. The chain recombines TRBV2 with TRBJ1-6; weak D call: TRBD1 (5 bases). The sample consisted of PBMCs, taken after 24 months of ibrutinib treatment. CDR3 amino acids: CAGGDGRSPLHF. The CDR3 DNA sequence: TGTGCCGGAGGGGACGGACGGTCACCCCTCCACTTT.